This T cell receptor beta chain appears in the sequencing data of a study of chemoradiotherapy in HPV16-positive cancers. Study-level background: A couple of HPV16-positive patients' cells yielded candidate HPV-specific clones and common motifs. Study-level findings and limits: Candidate HPV-specific clones and E7-related TCR motifs grew in tumor during treatment.

The CDR3 is 16 amino acids. Germline V gene sequence: CDR1 MNHEY, CDR2 SVGAGI. The germline V and J ends were trimmed by 4 bases and 6 bases, with 22 bases remaining between them. Only one count was recorded for this clone. The antigen remains unidentified. Clones were sequenced by immunoSEQ multiplex PCR, and TCRdb holds only the in-frame ones, with some missing. The repertoire includes about 36,000 clones, 92% of them detected once, and roughly 3.7% sits in the top ten. Sequencing used blood, obtained from a patient who underwent chemoradiotherapy. The source is a human donor with HPV-associated anogenital cancer. This chain links TRBV6-5 with TRBJ2-7; D unclear. CDR3 sequence reads: CASSSPHGPGDPEQYF. In DNA, the CDR3 is TGTGCCAGCAGTTCCCCCCATGGCCCTGGGGATCCCGAGCAGTACTTC.